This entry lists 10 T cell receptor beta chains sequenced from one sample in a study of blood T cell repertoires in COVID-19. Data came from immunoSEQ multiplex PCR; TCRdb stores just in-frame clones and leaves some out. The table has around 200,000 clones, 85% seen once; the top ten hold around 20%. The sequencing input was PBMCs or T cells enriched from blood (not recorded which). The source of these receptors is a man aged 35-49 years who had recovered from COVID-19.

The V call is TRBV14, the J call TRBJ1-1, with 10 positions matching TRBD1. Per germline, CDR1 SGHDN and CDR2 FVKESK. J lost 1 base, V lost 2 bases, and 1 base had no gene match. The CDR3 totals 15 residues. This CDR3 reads CASSQRQGANTEAFF. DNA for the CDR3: TGTGCCAGCAGCCAAAGACAGGGGGCGAACACTGAAGCTTTCTTT.

The CDR3 DNA sequence: TGTGCCAGCAGCTTAACAGGGACTAGCGGGCATGAGCAGTTCTTC. Its translation is CASSLTGTSGHEQFF. This chain uses TRBV7-3 with TRBJ2-1; 12 bases align to TRBD2. The CDR3 spans 15 residues. V shed 0 bases, J shed 8 bases, and the junction held 2 bases outside the gene matches. Germline V gives CDR1 SGHTA, CDR2 FQGTGA. The variable domain in full, completed from reference TRBV7-3 and TRBJ2-1, reads GAGVSQTPSNKVTEKGKYVELRCDPISGHTALYWYRQSLGQGPEFLIYFQGTGAADDSGLPNDRFFAVRPEGSVSTLKIQRTERGDSAVYLCASSLTGTSGHEQFFGPGTRLTVL.

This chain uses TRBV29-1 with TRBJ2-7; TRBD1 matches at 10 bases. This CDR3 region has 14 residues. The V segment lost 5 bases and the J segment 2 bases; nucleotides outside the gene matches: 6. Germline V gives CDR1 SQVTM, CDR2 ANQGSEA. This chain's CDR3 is CSVLGTGAAYEQYF. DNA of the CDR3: TGCAGCGTTCTCGGGACAGGGGCCGCCTACGAGCAGTACTTC.

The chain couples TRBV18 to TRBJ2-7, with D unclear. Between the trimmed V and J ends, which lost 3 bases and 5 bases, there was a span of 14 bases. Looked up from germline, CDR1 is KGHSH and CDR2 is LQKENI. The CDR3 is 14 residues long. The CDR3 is CASSPPLRYDEQYF. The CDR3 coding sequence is TGTGCCAGCTCACCCCCGCTGCGTTACGACGAGCAGTACTTC.

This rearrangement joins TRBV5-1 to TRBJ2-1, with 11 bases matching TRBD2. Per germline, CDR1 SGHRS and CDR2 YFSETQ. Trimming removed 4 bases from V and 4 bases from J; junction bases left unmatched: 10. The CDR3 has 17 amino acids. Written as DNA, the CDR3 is TGCGCCAGCAGCCCTACCGGGACTAGCGGAGGTTACAATGAGCAGTTCTTC. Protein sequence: CASSPTGTSGGYNEQFF.

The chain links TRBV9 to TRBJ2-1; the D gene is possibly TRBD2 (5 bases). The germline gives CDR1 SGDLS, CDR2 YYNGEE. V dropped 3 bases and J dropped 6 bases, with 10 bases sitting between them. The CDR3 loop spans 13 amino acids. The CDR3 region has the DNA TGTGCCAGCAGCGGCGGGTGGAGCAATGAGCAGTTCTTC. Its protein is CASSGGWSNEQFF.

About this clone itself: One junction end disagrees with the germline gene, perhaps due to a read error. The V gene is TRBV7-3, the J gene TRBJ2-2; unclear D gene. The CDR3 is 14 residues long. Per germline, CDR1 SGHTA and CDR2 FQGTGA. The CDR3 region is CASSITRNTGELFF. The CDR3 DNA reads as TGTGCCAGCAGCATAACCCGGAACACCGGGGAGCTGTTTTTT. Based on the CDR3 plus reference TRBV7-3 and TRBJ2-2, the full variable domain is GAGVSQTPSNKVTEKGKYVELRCDPISGHTALYWYRQSLGQGPEFLIYFQGTGAADDSGLPNDRFFAVRPEGSVSTLKIQRTERGDSAVYLCASSITRNTGELFFGEGSRLTVL.

The CDR3 region has the DNA TGTGCCAGCAGCCAAGAAGGCCCAGGGATCAACGAGCAGTACTTC. This sequence encodes CASSQEGPGINEQYF. The chain combines TRBV7-2 with TRBJ2-7, with D possibly matching TRBD1 (5 bases). V was cut by 5 bases and J by 5 bases, with 19 bases left in between. The CDR3 spans 15 residues. Germline CDR1 and CDR2: SGHTA and FQGNSA.

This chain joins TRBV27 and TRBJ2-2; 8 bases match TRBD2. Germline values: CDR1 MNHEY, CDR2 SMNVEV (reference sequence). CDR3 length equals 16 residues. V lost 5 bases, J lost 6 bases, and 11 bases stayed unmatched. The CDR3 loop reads CASSLTTSVGPGELFF. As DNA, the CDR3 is TGTGCCAGCAGTCTTACGACTAGCGTCGGTCCCGGGGAGCTGTTTTTT.

The CDR3 here is CASSARDRWIGNTIYF. The CDR3 DNA reads TGTGCCAGCAGCGCGAGGGACAGGTGGATTGGAAACACCATATATTTT. The gene calls are TRBV7-9 and TRBJ1-3; 8 bases align to TRBD1. Germline assignment: CDR1 SEHNR and CDR2 FQNEAQ (reference sequence). With V trimmed by 5 bases and J by 3 bases, 9 bases remained unmatched. This CDR3 is 16 amino acids long.